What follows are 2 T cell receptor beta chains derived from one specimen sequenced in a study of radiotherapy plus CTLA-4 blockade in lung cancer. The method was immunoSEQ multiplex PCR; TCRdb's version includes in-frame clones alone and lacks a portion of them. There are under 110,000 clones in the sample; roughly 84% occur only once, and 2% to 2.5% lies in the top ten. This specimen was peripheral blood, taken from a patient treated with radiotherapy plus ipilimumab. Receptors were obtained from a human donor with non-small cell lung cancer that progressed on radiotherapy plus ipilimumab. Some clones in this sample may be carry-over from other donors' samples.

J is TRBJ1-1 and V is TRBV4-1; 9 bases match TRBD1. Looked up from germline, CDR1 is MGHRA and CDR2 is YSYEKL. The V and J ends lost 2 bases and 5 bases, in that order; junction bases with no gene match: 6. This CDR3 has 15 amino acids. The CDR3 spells CASSQPTGGGTEAFF. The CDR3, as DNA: TGCGCCAGCAGCCAACCGACAGGGGGAGGAACTGAAGCTTTCTTT.

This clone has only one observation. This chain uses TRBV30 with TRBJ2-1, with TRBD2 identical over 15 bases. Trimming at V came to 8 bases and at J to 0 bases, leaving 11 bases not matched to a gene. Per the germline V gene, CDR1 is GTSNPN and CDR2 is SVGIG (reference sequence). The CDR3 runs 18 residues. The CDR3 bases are TGTGCCATCTCCGGACTAGCGGGGGGGCGGCGCTCCTACAATGAGCAGTTCTTC. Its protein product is CAISGLAGGRRSYNEQFF.